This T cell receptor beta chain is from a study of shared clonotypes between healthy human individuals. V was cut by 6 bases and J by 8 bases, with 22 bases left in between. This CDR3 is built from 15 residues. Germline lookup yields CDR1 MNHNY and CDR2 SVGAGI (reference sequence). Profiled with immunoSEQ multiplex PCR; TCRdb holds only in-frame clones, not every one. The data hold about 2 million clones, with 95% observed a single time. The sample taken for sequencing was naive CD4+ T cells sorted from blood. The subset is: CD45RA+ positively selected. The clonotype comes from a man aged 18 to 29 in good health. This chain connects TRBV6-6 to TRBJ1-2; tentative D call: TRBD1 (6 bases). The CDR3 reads CASSTDRFIIGGYTF. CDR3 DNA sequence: TGTGCCAGCAGCACCGACAGGTTCATAATTGGGGGCTACACCTTC.